This is a list of T cell receptor beta chains from one sample in a study of cytotoxic CD8 clonotypes in ibrutinib-treated CLL. The repertoire was sequenced with immunoSEQ multiplex PCR; TCRdb's copy has only in-frame clones and lacks some. The sample records some 130,000 clones, 60% to 85% being singletons. Sequenced here: PBMCs, sampled after 24 months of ibrutinib treatment. All receptors come from a human donor with chronic lymphocytic leukemia. Each CDR3 is given with its conserved first and last residue. The D gene is left open where the match is weak. Size is omitted from some rows. Given values are once, few, many or a class for expanded clones.

abundance: -; v_gene: TRBV2; j_gene: TRBJ2-3; d_gene: -; CDR3aa: CASSGWRNTDTQYF; CDR3nt: TGTGCCAGCAGTGGCTGGCGGAACACAGATACGCAGTATTTT
abundance: -; v_gene: TRBV18; j_gene: TRBJ2-5; d_gene: -; CDR3aa: CASSPSGTGPSQETQYF; CDR3nt: TGTGCCAGCTCACCAAGCGGGACAGGACCTTCACAAGAGACCCAGTACTTC
abundance: -; v_gene: TRBV10-3; j_gene: TRBJ1-2; d_gene: -; CDR3aa: CAISESGGTNYGYTF; CDR3nt: TGTGCCATCAGTGAGTCGGGCGGAACTAACTATGGCTACACCTTC
abundance: -; v_gene: TRBV10-3; j_gene: TRBJ2-2; d_gene: -; CDR3aa: CAIAVPNTGELFF; CDR3nt: TGTGCCATCGCGGTCCCGAACACCGGGGAGCTGTTTTTT
abundance: -; v_gene: TRBV15; j_gene: TRBJ2-1; d_gene: -; CDR3aa: CATSRLFGTGRNNEQFF; CDR3nt: TGTGCCACCAGCAGACTTTTTGGGACCGGAAGAAACAATGAGCAGTTCTTC
abundance: few; v_gene: TRBV5-8; j_gene: TRBJ1-2; d_gene: -; CDR3aa: CASSLLDYGYTF; CDR3nt: TGTGCCAGCAGCTTGTTAGACTATGGCTACACCTTC
abundance: -; v_gene: TRBV9; j_gene: TRBJ2-2; d_gene: TRBD2; CDR3aa: CASSVGLAGGTGELFF; CDR3nt: TGTGCCAGCAGCGTAGGTCTAGCGGGGGGAACCGGGGAGCTGTTTTTT
abundance: -; v_gene: TRBV9; j_gene: TRBJ2-6; d_gene: -; CDR3aa: CASSAREGANVLTF; CDR3nt: TGTGCCAGCAGCGCCCGAGAGGGGGCCAACGTCCTGACTTTC
abundance: once; v_gene: TRBV9; j_gene: TRBJ1-1; d_gene: TRBD1; CDR3aa: CASSPGDREGAEAFF; CDR3nt: TGTGCCAGCAGCCCAGGGGACAGGGAGGGTGCTGAAGCTTTCTTT
abundance: -; v_gene: TRBV7-3; j_gene: TRBJ1-5; d_gene: -; CDR3aa: CASSLTFGQPQHF; CDR3nt: TGTGCCAGCAGCTTAACATTCGGACAGCCCCAGCATTTT
abundance: -; v_gene: TRBV5-1; j_gene: TRBJ1-2; d_gene: -; CDR3aa: CASSPRDLRGYTF; CDR3nt: TGCGCCAGCAGCCCAAGGGATCTAAGGGGCTACACCTTC
abundance: -; v_gene: TRBV14; j_gene: TRBJ2-5; d_gene: -; CDR3aa: CASSQGRGPGTQYF; CDR3nt: TGTGCCAGCAGCCAAGGGCGGGGACCCGGGACCCAGTACTTC
abundance: -; v_gene: TRBV5-3; j_gene: TRBJ1-1; d_gene: -; CDR3aa: CARSLSGTNTEAFF; CDR3nt: TGTGCCAGAAGCTTGTCAGGGACGAACACTGAAGCTTTCTTT
abundance: few; v_gene: TRBV28; j_gene: TRBJ1-1; d_gene: TRBD1; CDR3aa: CASTGQGLNTEAFF; CDR3nt: TGTGCCAGCACCGGACAGGGCTTGAACACTGAAGCTTTCTTT
abundance: once; v_gene: TRBV5-1; j_gene: TRBJ1-2; d_gene: TRBD1; CDR3aa: CASNSGTGDGYTF; CDR3nt: TGCGCCAGCAATTCCGGGACAGGGGATGGCTACACCTTC
abundance: -; v_gene: TRBV7-2; j_gene: TRBJ2-4; d_gene: TRBD2; CDR3aa: CASSLVGLAGAKNIQYF; CDR3nt: TGTGCCAGCAGCTTAGTGGGTCTAGCGGGAGCCAAAAACATTCAGTACTTC
abundance: -; v_gene: TRBV5-1; j_gene: TRBJ2-2; d_gene: -; CDR3aa: CASSPDPATGELFF; CDR3nt: TGCGCCAGCAGCCCAGACCCGGCGACCGGGGAGCTGTTTTTT
abundance: -; v_gene: TRBV6-5; j_gene: TRBJ2-7; d_gene: -; CDR3aa: CAREQGRYEQYF; CDR3nt: TGTGCCCGAGAGCAGGGGCGCTACGAGCAGTACTTC
abundance: -; v_gene: TRBV9; j_gene: TRBJ2-7; d_gene: -; CDR3aa: CASSVGLFGRSYEQYF; CDR3nt: TGTGCCAGCAGCGTAGGCCTTTTCGGACGGTCCTACGAGCAGTACTTC
abundance: -; v_gene: TRBV19; j_gene: TRBJ2-7; d_gene: TRBD1; CDR3aa: CASRQPGQGADEQYF; CDR3nt: TGTGCCAGTAGACAGCCGGGACAGGGGGCTGACGAGCAGTACTTC
abundance: few; v_gene: TRBV7-6; j_gene: TRBJ2-7; d_gene: -; CDR3aa: CASSFGGYYEQYF; CDR3nt: TGTGCCAGCAGCTTTGGGGGCTACTACGAGCAGTACTTC
abundance: -; v_gene: TRBV7-2; j_gene: TRBJ2-1; d_gene: -; CDR3aa: CASSLGGGGNYNEQFF; CDR3nt: TGTGCCAGCAGCTTAGGTGGGGGCGGAAACTACAATGAGCAGTTCTTC
abundance: -; v_gene: TRBV18; j_gene: TRBJ2-5; d_gene: TRBD1; CDR3aa: CASSLGQGQETQYF; CDR3nt: TGTGCCAGCTCCCTCGGACAGGGGCAAGAGACCCAGTACTTC
abundance: -; v_gene: TRBV7-6; j_gene: TRBJ2-7; d_gene: -; CDR3aa: CASSSLTYEQYF; CDR3nt: TGTGCCAGCAGCTCGCTGACCTACGAGCAGTACTTC
abundance: few; v_gene: TRBV6-5; j_gene: TRBJ1-1; d_gene: -; CDR3aa: CASSARTGNTEAFF; CDR3nt: TGTGCCAGCAGTGCCCGGACGGGGAACACTGAAGCTTTCTTT
abundance: few; v_gene: TRBV6-1; j_gene: TRBJ1-3; d_gene: -; CDR3aa: CATDPGGSSGNTIYF; CDR3nt: TGTGCCACCGACCCCGGCGGGTCCTCTGGAAACACCATATATTTT
abundance: -; v_gene: TRBV18; j_gene: TRBJ2-3; d_gene: -; CDR3aa: CASSPRGKGGTDTQYF; CDR3nt: TGTGCCAGCTCACCAAGGGGGAAAGGGGGCACAGATACGCAGTATTTT
abundance: many; v_gene: TRBV5-4; j_gene: TRBJ2-7; d_gene: -; CDR3aa: CASSPQGGGEQYF; CDR3nt: TGTGCCAGCAGCCCACAGGGAGGTGGCGAGCAGTACTTC
abundance: -; v_gene: TRBV7-2; j_gene: TRBJ2-5; d_gene: -; CDR3aa: CASSPGGQETQYF; CDR3nt: TGTGCCAGCAGCCCTGGGGGTCAAGAGACCCAGTACTTC
abundance: -; v_gene: TRBV28; j_gene: TRBJ2-1; d_gene: -; CDR3aa: CASSFGPGLGNEQFF; CDR3nt: -
abundance: -; v_gene: TRBV27; j_gene: TRBJ2-7; d_gene: -; CDR3aa: CASRPDRTYEQYF; CDR3nt: TGTGCCAGCAGACCAGACCGAACCTACGAGCAGTACTTC
abundance: -; v_gene: TRBV5-1; j_gene: TRBJ1-4; d_gene: TRBD1; CDR3aa: CASSLGPTGGENEKLFF; CDR3nt: TGCGCCAGCAGCTTGGGACCTACAGGGGGCGAAAATGAAAAACTGTTTTTT
abundance: -; v_gene: TRBV28; j_gene: TRBJ1-5; d_gene: TRBD1; CDR3aa: CASSSGTAGQPQHF; CDR3nt: TGTGCCAGCAGTTCCGGGACAGCAGGGCAGCCCCAGCATTTT
abundance: few; v_gene: TRBV7-6; j_gene: TRBJ1-6; d_gene: -; CDR3aa: CASSSRLDNSPLHF; CDR3nt: TGTGCCAGCAGCTCCCGACTGGATAATTCACCCCTCCACTTT
abundance: -; v_gene: TRBV25-1; j_gene: TRBJ2-2; d_gene: -; CDR3aa: CASSESGPGHLNTGELFF; CDR3nt: TGTGCCAGCAGTGAATCCGGCCCGGGACACCTGAACACCGGGGAGCTGTTTTTT